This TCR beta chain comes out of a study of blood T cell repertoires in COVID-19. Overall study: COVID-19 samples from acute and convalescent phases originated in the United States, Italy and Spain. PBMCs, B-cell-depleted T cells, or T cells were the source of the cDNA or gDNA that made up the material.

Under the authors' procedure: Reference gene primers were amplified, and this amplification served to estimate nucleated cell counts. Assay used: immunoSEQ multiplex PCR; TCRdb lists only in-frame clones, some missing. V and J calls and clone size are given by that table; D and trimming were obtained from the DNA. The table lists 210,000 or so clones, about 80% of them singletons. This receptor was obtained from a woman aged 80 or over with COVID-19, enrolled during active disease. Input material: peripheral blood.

The CDR3 reads CASSPLAGVGEQFF. DNA of the CDR3: TGTGCCAGCAGCCCACTAGCGGGAGTGGGTGAGCAGTTCTTC. V gene TRBV28 combines with J gene TRBJ2-1, with 11 bases lining up with TRBD2. Germline-derived CDR1 and CDR2 are MDHEN and SYDVKM. The V segment lost 6 bases and the J segment 9 bases; nucleotides outside the gene matches: 7. CDR3 length equals 14 residues.